The 15 T cell receptor beta chains below all came from one sample that was sequenced in a study of blood T cell repertoires in COVID-19. The protocol was immunoSEQ multiplex PCR, while the TCRdb copy is restricted to in-frame clones and leaves out a portion. The data hold 250,000 to 300,000 clones, with around nine tenths observed a single time. Sequencing input: peripheral blood. The receptors shown here come from a man aged 30 to 39 with active or convalescent COVID-19.

CDR3 nucleotide sequence: TGCGCCAGCAGCCCCCTCCCGCGGCAGGGAGGAACTGAAGCTTTCTTT. It codes for CASSPLPRQGGTEAFF. The chain carries TRBV5-1 and TRBJ1-1; weak D call: TRBD1 (5 bases). The germline CDR1 and CDR2 sequences are SGHRS and YFSETQ. The CDR3 runs 16 residues. The V and J ends lost 4 bases and 5 bases respectively, with 21 bases between them.

This clone was seen more than once but under ten times. This sequence joins TRBV10-2 and TRBJ1-2; 10 bases match TRBD1. J gave up 4 bases and V 3 bases, and 8 bases lay outside the gene matches. Germline loops: CDR1 WSHSY, CDR2 SAAADI. The CDR3 is 16 amino acids. CDR3 bases: TGCGCCAGCAGTGACCCGGGACAGGGGACTTCCTATGGCTACACCTTC. Its translation is CASSDPGQGTSYGYTF.

This clone was counted a single time. J is TRBJ1-1 and V is TRBV4-1; TRBD1 matches 7 bases. The CDR3 is 18 amino acids. CDR1 and CDR2 (germline): MGHRA, YSYEKL. V lost 0 bases and J lost 4; bases outside the gene matches: 14. CDR3 DNA sequence: TGCGCCAGCAGCCAAGATCCTACGAGGGGGCCTTCGAGCACTGAAGCTTTCTTT. Protein sequence: CASSQDPTRGPSSTEAFF.

The chain is built from TRBV18 and TRBJ2-7; D is unresolved. Trimming pared 2 bases from V and 2 bases from J, leaving 4 bases between. This CDR3 region has 12 residues. Germline V gene data show CDR1 as KGHSH and CDR2 as LQKENI. CDR3 DNA sequence: TGTGCCAGCTCACCAGCGGCCTACGAGCAGTACTTC. It encodes CASSPAAYEQYF.

V gene TRBV15 combines with J gene TRBJ1-5, with TRBD1 as a possible D gene (6 bases). The V gene lost 3 bases and the J gene lost 6 bases, with 21 bases spanning the gap. Germline-derived CDR1 and CDR2 are LNHNV and YYDKDF (reference sequence). CDR3 length: 17 amino acids. The CDR3 nucleotides read TGTGCCACCAGCAGTTTTGGCGGTAGGGCCAGGGGTCAGCCCCAGCATTTT. It encodes CATSSFGGRARGQPQHF.

The rearrangement uses TRBV6-4 and TRBJ2-2; TRBD1 matches 10 bases. In germline, CDR1 is MRHNA, CDR2 SNTAGT. The length of the CDR3 is 14 residues. After removal of 10 bases from V and 5 bases from J, the junction contained 7 bases not matched to a gene. The CDR3 loop is CANRTGGITGELFF. In DNA, the CDR3 is TGTGCCAACCGGACAGGGGGAATTACCGGGGAGCTGTTTTTT.

The chain joins TRBV4-2 to TRBJ2-3; 7 nucleotides agree with TRBD2. Germline CDR1 LGHNA, CDR2 YNFKEQ. After removal of 0 bases from V and 6 bases from J, the junction contained 9 bases not matched to a gene. This CDR3 is built from 16 residues. The CDR3 DNA sequence: TGTGCCAGCAGCCAAGATAGGACGGGGGGTAGGGATACGCAGTATTTT. Translated, it gives CASSQDRTGGRDTQYF.

The V gene is TRBV13, the J gene TRBJ2-3; 10 nucleotides line up with TRBD2. Germline lookup yields CDR1 PRHDT and CDR2 FYEKMQ (reference sequence). After removal of 8 bases from V and 6 bases from J, the junction contained 11 bases not matched to a gene. The CDR3 has 15 residues. CDR3 bases: TGTGCCAGCGCAGTAGGAAGCGGGGGGGCGGATACGCAGTATTTT. Protein sequence: CASAVGSGGADTQYF.

V and J are TRBV6-5 and TRBJ2-3, with 12 positions matching TRBD2. CDR1 and CDR2 from the germline V gene are MNHEY and SVGAGI. The CDR3 length is 15 residues. Trimming cost V 5 bases and J 3 bases; bases outside gene matches: 3. The CDR3 region is CASSNLAGGTDTQYF. CDR3 nucleotides: TGTGCCAGCAGTAATCTAGCGGGGGGGACAGATACGCAGTATTTT.

The chain combines TRBV2 with TRBJ1-6; a weak D match, TRBD1 (6 bases). CDR3 length: 13 residues. V dropped 7 bases and J dropped 7 bases, with 11 bases sitting between them. From germline, CDR1 is SNHLY and CDR2 FYNNEI. In nucleotides, the CDR3 is TGTGCCAGCACCGGACAGACCAATTCACCCCTCCACTTT. It translates to CASTGQTNSPLHF. The whole variable domain, filled in from reference TRBV2 and TRBJ1-6, reads EPEVTQTPSHQVTQMGQEVILRCVPISNHLYFYWYRQILGQKVEFLVSFYNNEISEKSEIFDDQFSVERPDGSNFTLKIRSTKLEDSAMYFCASTGQTNSPLHFGNGTRLTVT.

The chain links TRBV30 to TRBJ2-3, with 12 bases that match TRBD2. The V gene end was trimmed by 2 bases and the J gene end by 1 base; junction bases not matched to a gene: 13. Looked up from germline, CDR1 is GTSNPN and CDR2 is SVGIG (reference sequence). The CDR3 extends over 19 amino acids. The CDR3 DNA sequence: TGTGCCTGGAGTCCTAGACTAGCGGGGGACCCAACGCGCACAGATACGCAGTATTTT. This encodes CAWSPRLAGDPTRTDTQYF.

This clone was seen a single time. The chain carries TRBV4-2 and TRBJ2-6, with 7 bases identical to TRBD1. The CDR3 runs 15 residues. Germline values: CDR1 LGHNA, CDR2 YNFKEQ. With V trimmed by 5 bases and J by 1 base, 2 bases remained unmatched. The CDR3 region has the DNA TGTGCCAGCAGCGCACAGGGGTCTGGGGCCAACGTCCTGACTTTC. Protein: CASSAQGSGANVLTF.

This clone showed up just once. The V gene is TRBV18, the J gene TRBJ1-1, with TRBD1 as a possible D gene (5 bases). Trimming took off 5 bases at V and 1 base at J, with 11 bases between the two ends. There are 14 residues in the CDR3. Per the germline V gene, CDR1 is KGHSH and CDR2 is LQKENI. The CDR3 DNA sequence: TGTGCCAGCTCAGACCTCGGACAGAACACTGAAGCTTTCTTT. This encodes CASSDLGQNTEAFF.

CDR3 DNA: TGTGCCAGCAGCCCCCGAGGTCGCACAGATACGCAGTATTTT. Its protein product is CASSPRGRTDTQYF. The chain uses TRBV5-4 and TRBJ2-3; D ambiguous. Germline V gene lookup returns CDR1 SGHNT and CDR2 YYREEE (reference sequence). This CDR3 contains 14 residues. The germline V and J ends were trimmed by 4 bases and 1 base, with 10 bases remaining between them.

The V gene is TRBV6-5, the J gene TRBJ1-4, with 10 positions matching TRBD1. The CDR3 is 14 residues long. Germline CDR1 reads MNHEY; CDR2 reads SVGAGI. V lost 8 bases to trimming and J lost 4 bases; unmatched junction nucleotides: 4. CDR3 loop: CASDRGLHNEKLFF. As DNA, the CDR3 is TGTGCCAGCGACAGGGGGCTCCATAATGAAAAACTGTTTTTT.